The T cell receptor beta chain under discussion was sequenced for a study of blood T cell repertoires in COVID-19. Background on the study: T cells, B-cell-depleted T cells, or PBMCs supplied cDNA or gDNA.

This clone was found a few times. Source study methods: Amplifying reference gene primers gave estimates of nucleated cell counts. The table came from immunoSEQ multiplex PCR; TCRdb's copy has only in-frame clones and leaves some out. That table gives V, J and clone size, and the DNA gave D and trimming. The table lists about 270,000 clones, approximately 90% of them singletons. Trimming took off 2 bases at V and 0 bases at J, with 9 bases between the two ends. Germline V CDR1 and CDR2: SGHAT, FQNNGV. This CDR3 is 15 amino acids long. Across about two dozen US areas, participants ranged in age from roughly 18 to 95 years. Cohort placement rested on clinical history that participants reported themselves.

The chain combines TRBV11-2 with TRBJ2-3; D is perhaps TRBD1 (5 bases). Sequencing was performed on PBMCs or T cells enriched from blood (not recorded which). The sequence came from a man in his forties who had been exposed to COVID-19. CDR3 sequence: CASSLIRQSTDTQYF. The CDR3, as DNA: TGTGCCAGCAGCTTAATTAGACAGAGCACAGATACGCAGTATTTT.